This T cell receptor beta chain appears in the sequencing data of a study of T-cell reconstitution after alpha-beta-depleted transplantation in children. During its preparation, the TCRbeta library received unique molecular identifiers. One entry per CDR3 protein, called by TCRdb with MiXCR from the PCR reads. The table lists around 700,000 distinct CDR3 sequences, about an eighth of them singletons. As to this clonotype: Its cognate antigen is unknown.

Whole-study results and caveats: A year post-transplant, T-cell counts and diversity derived mostly from newly produced T cells.

The germline V gene has CDR1 KGHSH and CDR2 LQKENI. Trimming left V 4 bases short and J 4 bases short, with 14 bases between. The CDR3 covers 14 residues. The sequence was obtained from a girl aged 2 to 9 with congenital amegakaryocytic thrombocytopenia, due to receive a stem cell transplant. The sequencing used PBMCs, collected before TCRalphabeta/CD19-depleted stem cell transplant. The chain is built from TRBV18 and TRBJ2-7, with D perhaps TRBD2 (6 bases). The DNA of the CDR3 is TGTGCCAGCTCACGTACTAGCAGGAATTACGAGCAGTACTTC. This sequence encodes CASSRTSRNYEQYF.